The 28 T cell receptor beta chains reported below all come from one sample, sequenced in a study of graft-versus-host responses after intestinal transplantation. Using immunoSEQ multiplex PCR, the repertoire was profiled, and TCRdb retains in-frame clones only, with some absent. The sample lists under 25,000 clones; about 89% were seen once. Sequenced material: PBMCs, taken just over 230 days after intestinal transplant. The source is a human patient who received an intestinal transplant, so some T cells may come from the graft donor.

V is TRBV5-1 and J is TRBJ2-7; 9 bases line up with TRBD1. J gave up 1 base and V 6 bases, and 5 bases lay outside the gene matches. The CDR3 loop spans 14 amino acids. Germline lookup yields CDR1 SGHRS and CDR2 YFSETQ. For the CDR3, the DNA is TGCGCCAGCAATTCCGGGACAGGGTCCTACGAGCAGTACTTC. Protein product: CASNSGTGSYEQYF.

The chain has TRBV19 and TRBJ2-3; no definite D call. V was pared by 1 base and J by 1 base, with 6 bases between. The CDR3 length is 14 residues. Germline V lookup: CDR1 LNHDA, CDR2 SQIVND (reference sequence). CDR3 sequence (DNA): TGTGCCAGTAGTATAGGTAGACGCACAGATACGCAGTATTTT. Residues: CASSIGRRTDTQYF. The whole variable domain, remainder taken from reference TRBV19 and TRBJ2-3, is DGGITQSPKYLFRKEGQNVTLSCEQNLNHDAMYWYRQDPGQGLRLIYYSQIVNDFQKGDIAEGYSVSREKKESFPLTVTSAQKNPTAFYLCASSIGRRTDTQYFGPGTRLTVL.

This clone was observed a few times. The gene calls are TRBV14 and TRBJ2-7; D not resolved. The CDR3 extends over 14 amino acids. The germline V and J ends were trimmed by 5 bases and 6 bases, with 17 bases remaining between them. From germline, CDR1 is SGHDN and CDR2 FVKESK. The DNA for the CDR3 is TGTGCCAGCAGCATGGGGATTCGGTCGTCCGAGCAGTACTTC. The encoded protein is CASSMGIRSSEQYF.

The V call is TRBV13, the J call TRBJ2-1; a possible D gene is TRBD2 (5 bases). The germline V and J ends were trimmed by 5 bases and 1 base, with 15 bases remaining between them. The germline V gene has CDR1 PRHDT and CDR2 FYEKMQ (reference sequence). CDR3 length: 16 amino acids. The CDR3 is CASSASDFPSYNEQFF. The CDR3 DNA follows: TGTGCCAGCAGCGCCTCGGACTTCCCTTCCTACAATGAGCAGTTCTTC.

The rearrangement uses TRBV6-5 and TRBJ2-5; 9 bases agree with TRBD2. Germline assignment: CDR1 MNHEY and CDR2 SVGAGI. The CDR3 covers 15 residues. V lost 6 bases, J lost 4 bases, and 9 bases stayed unmatched. The CDR3 DNA follows: TGTGCCAGCAGAGTGACTAGCGGTCCTTCAGAGACCCAGTACTTC. Amino acids: CASRVTSGPSETQYF.

V gene TRBV7-2 combines with J gene TRBJ1-2; 7 bases align to TRBD1. V lost 5 bases, J lost 0 bases, and 6 bases stayed unmatched. CDR1 and CDR2 (germline): SGHTA, FQGNSA. This CDR3 region has 15 residues. The chain's CDR3 is CASSLRTGANYGYTF. CDR3 DNA: TGTGCCAGCAGCCTACGGACAGGCGCTAACTATGGCTACACCTTC.

The CDR3 coding sequence is TGTGCCAGCAGTCCTCTAGGGGAAGGTGATCAGCCCCAGCATTTT. This translates into CASSPLGEGDQPQHF. V gene TRBV6-5 combines with J gene TRBJ1-5; D may be TRBD1 (5 bases). From germline, CDR1 is MNHEY and CDR2 SVGAGI. Trimming took off 5 bases at V and 5 bases at J, with 16 bases between the two ends. The CDR3 extends over 15 amino acids.

CDR3 nucleotide sequence: TGTGCCAGCAGCCCACGAAGAGAGCGCTACGAGCAGTACTTC. Its protein is CASSPRRERYEQYF. The V and J genes are TRBV7-9 and TRBJ2-7; no firm D call. This CDR3 region has 14 residues. V lost 5 bases, J lost 3 bases, and 14 bases lay in between. Germline CDR1 and CDR2: SEHNR and FQNEAQ (reference sequence).

The genes are TRBV7-7 and TRBJ2-5; 7 bases fit TRBD2. Trimming cost V 5 bases and J 14 bases; bases outside gene matches: 14. The CDR3 runs 13 residues. Germline CDR1 and CDR2: SSHAT and FNYEAQ (reference sequence). The CDR3: CASSPREGLAIYF. The DNA of the CDR3 is TGTGCCAGCAGCCCCAGGGAGGGTCTAGCGATCTACTTC. The whole variable domain, remainder taken from reference TRBV7-7 and TRBJ2-5, is GAGVSQSPRYKVTKRGQDVTLRCDPISSHATLYWYQQALGQGPEFLTYFNYEAQPDKSGLPSDRFSAERPEGSISTLTIQRTEQRDSAMYRCASSPREGLAIYFGPGTRLLVL.

This sequence joins TRBV2 and TRBJ1-1; D remains ambiguous. Per germline, CDR1 SNHLY and CDR2 FYNNEI. The length of the CDR3 is 13 residues. V lost 7 bases, J lost 1 base, and 10 bases lay in between. Here the CDR3 reads CASTQYQNTEAFF. The CDR3 region has the DNA TGTGCCAGCACCCAATACCAGAACACTGAAGCTTTCTTT.

V is TRBV27 and J is TRBJ2-3; D is possibly TRBD1 or TRBD2 (5 bases each). Trimming left V 1 base short and J 0 bases short, with 14 bases between. This CDR3 is built from 17 residues. Germline loops: CDR1 MNHEY, CDR2 SMNVEV (reference sequence). The chain's CDR3 is CASSLWGSSSSTDTQYF. CDR3 in DNA: TGTGCCAGCAGTTTATGGGGGAGCAGTTCTAGCACAGATACGCAGTATTTT.

The CDR3 loop is CASSLEGSGRTGELFF. DNA of the CDR3: TGTGCCAGCAGCTTAGAGGGTTCGGGTCGAACCGGGGAGCTGTTTTTT. V usage is TRBV13 and J usage is TRBJ2-2; no clear D gene. The V and J ends lost 1 base and 5 bases respectively, with 14 bases between them. The CDR3 extends over 16 amino acids. CDR1 PRHDT and CDR2 FYEKMQ come from the germline V gene (reference sequence).

This chain links TRBV27 with TRBJ1-1; D unclear. The V gene's germline CDR1 is MNHEY and CDR2 SMNVEV (reference sequence). The CDR3 extends over 11 amino acids. V was cut by 7 bases and J by 10 bases, with 13 bases left in between. This CDR3 is CASILGQTAFF. The CDR3 bases are TGTGCCAGCATCCTAGGGCAGACAGCTTTCTTT.

The chain is built from TRBV7-2 and TRBJ1-2; D is perhaps TRBD1 (6 bases). Trimming cost V 5 bases and J 6 bases, with 16 bases left between them. The germline CDR1 and CDR2 sequences are SGHTA and FQGNSA. This CDR3 spans 14 amino acids. The CDR3 sequence is CASSPEGGAHGYTF. CDR3 DNA sequence: TGTGCCAGCAGCCCAGAGGGGGGGGCCCATGGCTACACCTTC.

V and J are TRBV18 and TRBJ2-3, with 7 nucleotides matching TRBD1. The V and J ends lost 4 bases and 4 bases, in that order; junction bases with no gene match: 5. This CDR3 region has 14 residues. CDR1 and CDR2 (germline): KGHSH, LQKENI. The CDR3 protein is CASSQEGAADTQYF. The CDR3 DNA reads TGTGCCAGCTCACAAGAGGGGGCGGCAGATACGCAGTATTTT.

The chain combines TRBV7-3 with TRBJ1-3, with no clear D. This CDR3 comprises 15 residues. Trimming cost V 7 bases and J 8 bases, with 21 bases left between them. The germline CDR1 and CDR2 sequences are SGHTA and FQGTGA. CDR3 in amino acids: CASTIIIRPTDTIYF. The CDR3 DNA is TGTGCCAGCACCATTATAATTAGGCCGACGGACACCATATATTTT.

The genes are TRBV4-1 and TRBJ2-7; TRBD2 agrees at 7 bases. The germline V gene has CDR1 MGHRA and CDR2 YSYEKL. Trimming at V came to 0 bases and at J to 5 bases, leaving 13 bases not matched to a gene. This CDR3 region has 17 residues. The CDR3 DNA reads TGCGCCAGCAGCCAAGAAGGAGGGTTACTAGCGAAAGACGAGCAGTACTTC. This gives the protein CASSQEGGLLAKDEQYF.

CDR3 DNA: TGTGCCAGCAGCTTAGCAGGTGCCCTTGGCTACACCTTC. Amino acid sequence: CASSLAGALGYTF. This chain joins TRBV11-2 and TRBJ1-2; no reliable D call. This CDR3 comprises 13 residues. Germline V gene data show CDR1 as SGHAT and CDR2 as FQNNGV. Deletions cut 1 base from V and 7 bases from J, with 10 bases between.

The chain carries TRBV5-1 and TRBJ1-4, with 9 bases identical to TRBD1. Losses at the gene ends were 5 bases for V and 7 bases for J; bases not matched to a gene: 9. The germline V gene encodes CDR1 SGHRS and CDR2 YFSETQ. CDR3 size: 15 residues. The CDR3 reads CASRRPGQGSEKLFF. CDR3 in DNA: TGCGCCAGCAGGCGACCGGGACAGGGAAGTGAAAAACTGTTTTTT.

The chain recombines TRBV4-2 with TRBJ2-5; a weak D match, TRBD1 (6 bases). V lost 0 bases to trimming and J lost 4 bases, with 18 bases between them. CDR3 size: 17 residues. Germline loops: CDR1 LGHNA, CDR2 YNFKEQ. The CDR3: CASSQEFNSQGLETQYF. In nucleotides, the CDR3 is TGTGCCAGCAGCCAAGAGTTCAATTCGCAGGGGTTAGAGACCCAGTACTTC.

The gene calls are TRBV7-8 and TRBJ1-6; D gene unclear. The CDR3 is made up of 16 amino acids. Germline CDR1 reads SGHVS; CDR2 reads FQNEAQ. V gave up 2 bases and J gave up 7 bases, with 15 bases separating them. CDR3 sequence (DNA): TGTGCCAGCAGCTTAAACTACTGGGAACGGAATTCACCCCTCCACTTT. It yields the protein CASSLNYWERNSPLHF.

J is TRBJ2-5 and V is TRBV6-5; no firm D call. V gave up 2 bases and J gave up 2 bases, with 6 bases separating them. From germline, CDR1 is MNHEY and CDR2 SVGAGI. CDR3 size: 13 residues. Here the CDR3 reads CASSYLDQETQYF. The CDR3 coding sequence is TGTGCCAGCAGTTACCTAGATCAAGAGACCCAGTACTTC.

The chain uses TRBV2 and TRBJ1-3; no definite D call. V was clipped by 7 bases and J by 0 bases, with 13 bases between them. Germline V CDR1 and CDR2: SNHLY, FYNNEI. The CDR3 extends over 15 amino acids. The CDR3 reads CASMVEGFSGNTIYF. The CDR3 bases are TGTGCCAGCATGGTGGAAGGTTTCTCTGGAAACACCATATATTTT.

This clone was seen a few times. The genes are TRBV6-1 and TRBJ2-2, with D perhaps TRBD1 or TRBD2 (7 bases each). This CDR3 spans 15 amino acids. Germline V gene sequence: CDR1 MNHNS, CDR2 SASEGT. V was cut by 2 bases and J by 4 bases, with 11 bases left in between. CDR3 sequence: CASSEQGGSTGELFF. CDR3 coding DNA: TGTGCCAGCAGTGAACAGGGGGGGAGCACCGGGGAGCTGTTTTTT.

The gene calls are TRBV14 and TRBJ1-1; D gene unclear. Germline V gene sequence: CDR1 SGHDN, CDR2 FVKESK. V was cut by 2 bases and J by 1 base, with 5 bases left in between. The CDR3 extends over 13 amino acids. The CDR3 loop reads CASSQFRNTEAFF. DNA of the CDR3: TGTGCCAGCAGCCAATTCCGGAACACTGAAGCTTTCTTT.

CDR3 bases: TGTGCCAGCAGCGTAGAGGGTCGGACTAGCACAGATACGCAGTATTTT. This sequence encodes CASSVEGRTSTDTQYF. V usage is TRBV9 and J usage is TRBJ2-3; TRBD2 might be the D (5 bases). The germline V gene has CDR1 SGDLS and CDR2 YYNGEE. Trimming stripped 0 bases from V and 0 bases from J, with 11 bases between. The CDR3 runs 16 residues.

The CDR3 here is CVRSPPRQGGETQYF. The CDR3 nucleotides read TGTGTCAGAAGCCCCCCTAGACAGGGAGGAGAGACCCAGTACTTC. The V gene is TRBV7-5, the J gene TRBJ2-5; the D segment call TRBD1 is taken from the table without a DNA check. TRBV7-5 counts as a pseudogene. CDR3 length equals 15 residues.

This chain connects TRBV19 to TRBJ2-3; a possible D gene is TRBD2 (6 bases). The germline gives CDR1 LNHDA, CDR2 SQIVND (reference sequence). This CDR3 has 15 residues. The V and J ends lost 7 bases and 1 base respectively, with 15 bases between them. CDR3 sequence reads: CASKAGTGGTDTQYF. In DNA, the CDR3 is TGTGCCAGTAAGGCGGGGACCGGCGGCACAGATACGCAGTATTTT.